This TCR beta chain originates from a study of cytomegalovirus exposure and HLA in healthy donors. Study findings and constraints: Sequencing depth across donors, presence/absence analyses assumed, was roughly uniform. Associated with HLA alleles at 0.05 false discovery rate in a later analysis were 15,000 to 20,000 TCR beta sequences.

Turning to this clone: The antigen remains undetermined.

Amplification used 60 Vbeta primers and 13 Jbeta primers. TCRdb's copy holds only in-frame clones and misses some; the assay was immunoSEQ multiplex PCR. The profile covers more than 150,000 clones, with roughly 82% appearing a single time and about 2.4% taken by the ten largest. The V gene's germline CDR1 is MGHDK and CDR2 SYGVNS. Trimming left V 3 bases short and J 5 bases short, with 10 bases between. This CDR3 is built from 13 residues. The receptor was derived from a woman aged 50 to 60 in good health and CMV-seropositive. The sequencing sample was made of PBMCs. V and J are TRBV25-1 and TRBJ2-5; D is possibly TRBD2 (6 bases). The CDR3 is CASSEGGRETQYF. As DNA, the CDR3 is TGTGCCAGCAGTGAGGGGGGTCGCGAGACCCAGTACTTC.